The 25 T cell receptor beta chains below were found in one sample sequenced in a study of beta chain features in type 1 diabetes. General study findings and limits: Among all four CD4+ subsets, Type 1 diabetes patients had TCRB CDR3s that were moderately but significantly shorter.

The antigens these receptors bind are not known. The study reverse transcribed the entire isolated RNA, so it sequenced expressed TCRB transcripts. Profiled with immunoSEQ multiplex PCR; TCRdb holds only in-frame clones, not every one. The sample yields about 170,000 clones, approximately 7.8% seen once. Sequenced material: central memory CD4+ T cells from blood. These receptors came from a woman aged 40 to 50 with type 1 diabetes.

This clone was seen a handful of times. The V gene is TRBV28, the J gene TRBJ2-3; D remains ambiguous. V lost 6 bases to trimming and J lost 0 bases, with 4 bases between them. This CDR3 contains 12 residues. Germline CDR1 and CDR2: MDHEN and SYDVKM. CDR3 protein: CASSRSTDTQYF. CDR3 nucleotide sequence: TGTGCCAGCAGCCGTAGCACAGATACGCAGTATTTT.

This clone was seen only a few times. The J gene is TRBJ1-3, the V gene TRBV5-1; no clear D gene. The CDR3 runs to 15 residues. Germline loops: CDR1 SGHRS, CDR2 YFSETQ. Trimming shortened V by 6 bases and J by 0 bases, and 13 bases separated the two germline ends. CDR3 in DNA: TGCGCCAGCACTCTAGTCGGCAGCTCTGGAAACACCATATATTTT. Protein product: CASTLVGSSGNTIYF.

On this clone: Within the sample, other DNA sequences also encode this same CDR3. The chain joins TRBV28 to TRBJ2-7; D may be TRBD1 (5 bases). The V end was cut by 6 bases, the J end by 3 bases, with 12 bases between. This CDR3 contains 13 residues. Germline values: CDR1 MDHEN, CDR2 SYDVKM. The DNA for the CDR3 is TGTGCCAGCAGGGGCCAGGGCCGCTACGAGCAGTACTTC. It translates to CASRGQGRYEQYF.

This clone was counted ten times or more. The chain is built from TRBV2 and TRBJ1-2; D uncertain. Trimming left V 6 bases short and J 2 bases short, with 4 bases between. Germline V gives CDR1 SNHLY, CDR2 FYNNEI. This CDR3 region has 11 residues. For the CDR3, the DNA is TGTGCCAGCAGCGAGAACTATGGCTACACCTTC. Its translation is CASSENYGYTF.

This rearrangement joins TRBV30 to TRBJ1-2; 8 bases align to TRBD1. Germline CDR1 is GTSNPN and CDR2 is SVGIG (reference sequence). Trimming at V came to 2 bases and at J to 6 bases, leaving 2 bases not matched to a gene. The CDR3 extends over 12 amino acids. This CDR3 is CAWSMTGDGYTF. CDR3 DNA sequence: TGTGCCTGGAGTATGACAGGGGATGGCTACACCTTC.

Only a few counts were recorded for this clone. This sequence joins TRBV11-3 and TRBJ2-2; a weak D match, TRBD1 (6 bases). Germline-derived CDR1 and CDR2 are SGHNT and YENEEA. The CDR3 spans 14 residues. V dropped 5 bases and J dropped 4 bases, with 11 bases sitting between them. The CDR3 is CASSEQGPTGELFF. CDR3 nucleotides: TGTGCCAGCAGCGAACAGGGTCCCACCGGGGAGCTGTTTTTT.

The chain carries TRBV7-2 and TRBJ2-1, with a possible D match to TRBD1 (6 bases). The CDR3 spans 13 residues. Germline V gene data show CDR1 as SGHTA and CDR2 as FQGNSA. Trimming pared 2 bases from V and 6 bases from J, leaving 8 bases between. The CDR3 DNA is TGTGCCAGCAGCTTAATCAGGGGCAATGAGCAGTTCTTC. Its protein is CASSLIRGNEQFF.

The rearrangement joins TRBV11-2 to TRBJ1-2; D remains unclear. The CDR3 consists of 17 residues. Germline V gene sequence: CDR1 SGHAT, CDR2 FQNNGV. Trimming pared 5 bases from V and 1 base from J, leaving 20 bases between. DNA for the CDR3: TGTGCCAGCAGCCCCCCCGAGAGAAGTCCACGTAACTATGGCTACACCTTC. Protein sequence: CASSPPERSPRNYGYTF. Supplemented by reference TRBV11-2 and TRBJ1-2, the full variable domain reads EAGVAQSPRYKIIEKRQSVAFWCNPISGHATLYWYQQILGQGPKLLIQFQNNGVVDDSQLPKDRFSAERLKGVDSTLKIQPAKLEDSAVYLCASSPPERSPRNYGYTFGSGTRLTVV.

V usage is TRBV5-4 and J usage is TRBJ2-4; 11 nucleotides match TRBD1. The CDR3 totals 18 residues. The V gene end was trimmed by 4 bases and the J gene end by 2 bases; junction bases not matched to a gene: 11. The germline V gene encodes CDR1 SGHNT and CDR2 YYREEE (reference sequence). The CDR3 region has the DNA TGTGCCAGCAGCGGCGACCGGGACAGGGGGGGAACCAAAAACATTCAGTACTTC. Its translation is CASSGDRDRGGTKNIQYF. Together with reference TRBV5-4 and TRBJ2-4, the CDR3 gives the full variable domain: ETGVTQSPTHLIKTRGQQVTLRCSSQSGHNTVSWYQQALGQGPQFIFQYYREEENGRGNFPPRFSGLQFPNYSSELNVNALELDDSALYLCASSGDRDRGGTKNIQYFGAGTRLSVL.

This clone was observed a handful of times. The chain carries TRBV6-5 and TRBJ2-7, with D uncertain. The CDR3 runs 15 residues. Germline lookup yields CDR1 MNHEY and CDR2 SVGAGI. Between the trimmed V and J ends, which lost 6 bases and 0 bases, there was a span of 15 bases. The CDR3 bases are TGTGCCAGCAGCCTTGAGGCGGAAGACTCCTACGAGCAGTACTTC. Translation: CASSLEAEDSYEQYF.

In nucleotides, the CDR3 is TGTGCCAGCAGCTTGCGTGGACAGGGTGGAGGGACCCAGTACTTC. This sequence encodes CASSLRGQGGGTQYF. This rearrangement joins TRBV5-4 to TRBJ2-5; 8 positions match TRBD1. Germline CDR1 and CDR2: SGHNT and YYREEE (reference sequence). V shed 1 base, J shed 7 bases, and the junction held 9 bases outside the gene matches. This CDR3 contains 15 residues.

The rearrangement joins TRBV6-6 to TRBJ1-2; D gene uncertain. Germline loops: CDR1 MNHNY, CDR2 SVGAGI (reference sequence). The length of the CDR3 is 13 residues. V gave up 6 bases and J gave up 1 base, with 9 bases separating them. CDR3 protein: CASSYDINYGYTF. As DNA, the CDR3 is TGTGCCAGCAGCTACGACATTAACTATGGCTACACCTTC.

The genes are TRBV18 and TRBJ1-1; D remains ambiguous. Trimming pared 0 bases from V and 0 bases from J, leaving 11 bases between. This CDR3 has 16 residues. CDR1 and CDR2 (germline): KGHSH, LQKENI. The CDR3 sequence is CASSPPNLSLNTEAFF. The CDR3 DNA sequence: TGTGCCAGCTCACCACCGAATCTATCCTTGAACACTGAAGCTTTCTTT.

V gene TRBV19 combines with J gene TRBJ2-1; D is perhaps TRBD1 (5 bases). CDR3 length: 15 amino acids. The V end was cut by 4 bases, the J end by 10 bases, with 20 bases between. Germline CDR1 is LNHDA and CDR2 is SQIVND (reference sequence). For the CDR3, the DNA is TGTGCCAGTAGTACGGAGCGCTCGAAGGCAGGGGAGCAGTTCTTC. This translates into CASSTERSKAGEQFF.

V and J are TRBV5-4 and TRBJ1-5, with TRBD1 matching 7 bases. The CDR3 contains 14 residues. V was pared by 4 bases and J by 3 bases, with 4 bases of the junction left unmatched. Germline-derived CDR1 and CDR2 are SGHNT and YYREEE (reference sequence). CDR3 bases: TGTGCCAGCAGCGTGACAGGGACCAATCAGCCCCAGCATTTT. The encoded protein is CASSVTGTNQPQHF. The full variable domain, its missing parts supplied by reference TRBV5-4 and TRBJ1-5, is ETGVTQSPTHLIKTRGQQVTLRCSSQSGHNTVSWYQQALGQGPQFIFQYYREEENGRGNFPPRFSGLQFPNYSSELNVNALELDDSALYLCASSVTGTNQPQHFGDGTRLSIL.

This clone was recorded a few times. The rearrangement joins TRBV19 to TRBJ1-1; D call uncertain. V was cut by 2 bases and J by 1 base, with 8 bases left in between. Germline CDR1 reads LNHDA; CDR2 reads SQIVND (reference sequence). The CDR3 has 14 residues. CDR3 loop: CASSIRHENTEAFF. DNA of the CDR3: TGTGCCAGTAGTATAAGACACGAGAACACTGAAGCTTTCTTT. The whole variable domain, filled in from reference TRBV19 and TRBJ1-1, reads DGGITQSPKYLFRKEGQNVTLSCEQNLNHDAMYWYRQDPGQGLRLIYYSQIVNDFQKGDIAEGYSVSREKKESFPLTVTSAQKNPTAFYLCASSIRHENTEAFFGQGTRLTVV.

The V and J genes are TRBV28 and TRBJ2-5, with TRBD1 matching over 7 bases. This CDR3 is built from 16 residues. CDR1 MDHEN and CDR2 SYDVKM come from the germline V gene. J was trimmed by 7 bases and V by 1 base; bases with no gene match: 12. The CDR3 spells CASSLLGQFTVGTQYF. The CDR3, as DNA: TGTGCCAGCAGTTTATTGGGACAGTTTACCGTGGGGACCCAGTACTTC.

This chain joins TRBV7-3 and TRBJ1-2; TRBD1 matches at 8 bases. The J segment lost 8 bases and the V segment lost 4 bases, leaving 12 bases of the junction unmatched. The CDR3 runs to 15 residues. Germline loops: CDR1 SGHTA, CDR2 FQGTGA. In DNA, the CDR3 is TGTGCCAGCAGCTCCGGGACAGGCGGAATCGTGGGCTACACCTTC. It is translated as CASSSGTGGIVGYTF. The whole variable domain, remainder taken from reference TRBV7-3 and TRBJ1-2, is GAGVSQTPSNKVTEKGKYVELRCDPISGHTALYWYRQSLGQGPEFLIYFQGTGAADDSGLPNDRFFAVRPEGSVSTLKIQRTERGDSAVYLCASSSGTGGIVGYTFGSGTRLTVV.

The CDR3: CSVGDSMSNQPQHF. The CDR3 DNA reads as TGCAGCGTCGGTGACAGCATGAGTAATCAGCCCCAGCATTTT. The chain links TRBV29-1 to TRBJ1-5; TRBD1 is a possible D gene (5 bases). This CDR3 region has 14 residues. CDR1 is SQVTM, CDR2 ANQGSEA, per germline. The germline V and J ends were trimmed by 6 bases and 4 bases, with 16 bases remaining between them.

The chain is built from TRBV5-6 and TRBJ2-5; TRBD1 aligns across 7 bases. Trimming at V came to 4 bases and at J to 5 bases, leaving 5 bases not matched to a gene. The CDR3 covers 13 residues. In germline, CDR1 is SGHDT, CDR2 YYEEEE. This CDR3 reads CASSRDRPETQYF. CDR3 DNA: TGTGCCAGCAGCCGGGACAGACCGGAGACCCAGTACTTC.

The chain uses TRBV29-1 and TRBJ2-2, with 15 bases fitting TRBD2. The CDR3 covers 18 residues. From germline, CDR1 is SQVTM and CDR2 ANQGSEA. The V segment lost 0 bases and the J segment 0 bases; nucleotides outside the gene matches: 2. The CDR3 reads CSVEERTSGRANTGELFF. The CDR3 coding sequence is TGCAGCGTTGAAGAAAGGACTAGCGGGAGGGCGAACACCGGGGAGCTGTTTTTT.

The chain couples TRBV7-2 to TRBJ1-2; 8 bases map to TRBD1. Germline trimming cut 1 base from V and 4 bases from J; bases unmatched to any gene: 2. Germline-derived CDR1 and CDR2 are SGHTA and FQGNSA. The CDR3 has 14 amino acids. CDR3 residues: CASSLGDRSYGYTF. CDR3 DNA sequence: TGTGCCAGCAGCTTAGGGGACAGGAGCTATGGCTACACCTTC.

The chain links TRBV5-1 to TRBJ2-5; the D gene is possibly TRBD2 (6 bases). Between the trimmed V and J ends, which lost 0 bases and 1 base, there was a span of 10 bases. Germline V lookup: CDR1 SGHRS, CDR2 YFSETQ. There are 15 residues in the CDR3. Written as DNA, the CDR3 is TGCGCCAGCAGCTTGGAAGGGAGGACCCAAGAGACCCAGTACTTC. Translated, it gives CASSLEGRTQETQYF. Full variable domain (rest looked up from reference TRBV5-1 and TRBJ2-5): KAGVTQTPRYLIKTRGQQVTLSCSPISGHRSVSWYQQTPGQGLQFLFEYFSETQRNKGNFPGRFSGRQFSNSRSEMNVSTLELGDSALYLCASSLEGRTQETQYFGPGTRLLVL.

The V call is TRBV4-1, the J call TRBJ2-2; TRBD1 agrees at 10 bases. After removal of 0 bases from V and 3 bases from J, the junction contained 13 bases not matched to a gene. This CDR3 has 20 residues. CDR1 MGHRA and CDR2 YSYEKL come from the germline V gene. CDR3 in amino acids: CASSQDQTGGRAGYTGELFF. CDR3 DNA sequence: TGCGCCAGCAGCCAAGATCAGACAGGGGGCCGGGCGGGATACACCGGGGAGCTGTTTTTT.

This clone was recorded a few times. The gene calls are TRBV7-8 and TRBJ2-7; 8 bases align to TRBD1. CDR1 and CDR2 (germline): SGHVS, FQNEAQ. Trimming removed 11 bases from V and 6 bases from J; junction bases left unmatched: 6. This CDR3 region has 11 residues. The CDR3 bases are TGTGCCGTAGTAACAGGGGGCGAGCAGTACTTC. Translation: CAVVTGGEQYF.